What follows are 11 T cell receptor beta chains derived from one specimen sequenced in a study of blood T cell repertoires in COVID-19. The repertoire was sequenced with immunoSEQ multiplex PCR; TCRdb's copy has only in-frame clones and lacks some. The table lists approximately 60,000 clones, 75% to 80% of them singletons. The source material was peripheral blood. Receptor source: a man aged 45-65 years with active or convalescent COVID-19.

The chain joins TRBV7-2 to TRBJ1-5; 7 nucleotides match TRBD1. Germline V gene data show CDR1 as SGHTA and CDR2 as FQGNSA. The CDR3 loop spans 13 amino acids. With V trimmed by 2 bases and J by 7 bases, 2 bases remained unmatched. The CDR3 nucleotides are TGTGCCAGCAGCTTAAGGGGGCAACAGCCCCAGCATTTT. Amino acid sequence: CASSLRGQQPQHF.

V gene TRBV5-1 combines with J gene TRBJ2-7, with 8 bases that match TRBD1. This CDR3 has 15 residues. The V gene's germline CDR1 is SGHRS and CDR2 YFSETQ. Losses at the gene ends were 0 bases for V and 7 bases for J; bases not matched to a gene: 9. CDR3 sequence reads: CASSLGTGQSREQYF. The CDR3 region has the DNA TGCGCCAGCAGCTTGGGGACAGGGCAAAGTAGGGAGCAGTACTTC.

This clone was observed a few times. The chain combines TRBV19 with TRBJ1-5; TRBD1 agrees at 9 bases. CDR3 length: 13 residues. Germline CDR1 and CDR2: LNHDA and SQIVND (reference sequence). With V trimmed by 9 bases and J by 1 base, 1 base remained unmatched. This chain's CDR3 is CASDRGSNQPQHF. CDR3 nucleotides: TGTGCCAGCGACAGGGGGAGCAATCAGCCCCAGCATTTT.

This clone came up once. V is TRBV29-1 and J is TRBJ1-2; 8 nucleotides match TRBD1. The CDR3 is 12 amino acids. Germline CDR1 reads SQVTM; CDR2 reads ANQGSEA. J was trimmed by 3 bases and V by 5 bases; bases with no gene match: 2. This CDR3 reads CSVWDRYYGYTF. CDR3 bases: TGCAGCGTTTGGGACAGGTACTATGGCTACACCTTC.

This chain links TRBV9 with TRBJ2-3, with D unresolved. V lost 2 bases and J lost 0, with 4 bases in between. The germline CDR1 and CDR2 sequences are SGDLS and YYNGEE. CDR3 length equals 13 residues. CDR3 bases: TGTGCCAGCAGCGTCGGTAGCACAGATACGCAGTATTTT. Protein sequence: CASSVGSTDTQYF.

The chain uses TRBV19 and TRBJ1-2, with D perhaps TRBD1 (6 bases). The length of the CDR3 is 14 residues. Trimming took off 2 bases at V and 8 bases at J, with 15 bases between the two ends. The germline V gene has CDR1 LNHDA and CDR2 SQIVND (reference sequence). The DNA of the CDR3 is TGTGCCAGTAGTATATTGGCCCAGGGGCGAGGCTACACCTTC. Encoded protein: CASSILAQGRGYTF.

V gene TRBV27 combines with J gene TRBJ2-5, with 9 bases identical to TRBD1. V was clipped by 2 bases and J by 5 bases; unmatched bases: 6. Germline V gives CDR1 MNHEY, CDR2 SMNVEV (reference sequence). This CDR3 has 15 residues. CDR3: CASSLLGQGWETQYF. CDR3 coding DNA: TGTGCCAGCAGTTTACTGGGACAGGGTTGGGAGACCCAGTACTTC.

The chain uses TRBV6-5 and TRBJ2-1; TRBD2 aligns across 12 bases. Germline loops: CDR1 MNHEY, CDR2 SVGAGI. With 10 bases clipped from V and 3 bases from J, the junction kept 7 bases outside the gene matches. This CDR3 region has 15 residues. The CDR3 nucleotides read TGTGCCATCCGAGGACTAGCGGGAATCTACAATGAGCAGTTCTTC. This sequence encodes CAIRGLAGIYNEQFF.

The CDR3 DNA is TGTGCCTGGAGTTTTCAGTGGGCCTCCTACGAGCAGTACTTC. Translating it yields CAWSFQWASYEQYF. This rearrangement joins TRBV30 to TRBJ2-7; D gene ambiguous. Germline CDR1 is GTSNPN and CDR2 is SVGIG (reference sequence). V lost 2 bases and J 0 bases, leaving 11 bases between the germline ends. The CDR3 runs to 14 residues.

This rearrangement joins TRBV7-9 to TRBJ2-7, with a tentative D call TRBD1 (6 bases). The V end lost 1 base, the J end lost 7 bases, and 20 bases lay between the germline ends. Per the germline V gene, CDR1 is SEHNR and CDR2 is FQNEAQ (reference sequence). The CDR3 sequence is 16 residues long. The CDR3 DNA reads as TGTGCCAGCAGCTTAGATGGTGGGCAGGGGACCCCGGAGCAGTACTTC. It translates to CASSLDGGQGTPEQYF.

On this clone itself: This may stem from a read error, because a much larger clone lies one nucleotide away. The sample carries other DNA sequences with the same CDR3. The J gene is TRBJ1-1, the V gene TRBV19; a possible D gene is TRBD1 (6 bases). The V gene's germline CDR1 is LNHDA and CDR2 SQIVND (reference sequence). This CDR3 is built from 13 residues. Trimming shortened V by 11 bases and J by 10 bases, and 23 bases separated the two germline ends. This chain's CDR3 is CAPHGGVGGAAFF. The CDR3 DNA reads as TGTGCCCCCCACGGGGGGGTGGGGGGGGCAGCTTTCTTT.